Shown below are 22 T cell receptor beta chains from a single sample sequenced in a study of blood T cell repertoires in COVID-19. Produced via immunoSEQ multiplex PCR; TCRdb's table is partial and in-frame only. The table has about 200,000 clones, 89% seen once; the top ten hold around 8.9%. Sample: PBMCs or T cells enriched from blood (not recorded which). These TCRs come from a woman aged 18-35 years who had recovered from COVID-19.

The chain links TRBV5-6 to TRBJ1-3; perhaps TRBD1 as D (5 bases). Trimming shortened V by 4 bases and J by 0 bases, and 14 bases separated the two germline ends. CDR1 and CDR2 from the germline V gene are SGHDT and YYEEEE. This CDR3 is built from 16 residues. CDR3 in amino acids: CASSGTGLLSGNTIYF. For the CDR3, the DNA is TGTGCCAGCAGCGGAACGGGACTCCTCTCTGGAAACACCATATATTTT.

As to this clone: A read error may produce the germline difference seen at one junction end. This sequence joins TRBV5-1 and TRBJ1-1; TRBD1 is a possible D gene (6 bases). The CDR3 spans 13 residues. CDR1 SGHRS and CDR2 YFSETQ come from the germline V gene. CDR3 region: CATSRGWDTEAFF. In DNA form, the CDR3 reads TGCGCCACCAGCAGGGGCTGGGACACTGAAGCTTTCTTT.

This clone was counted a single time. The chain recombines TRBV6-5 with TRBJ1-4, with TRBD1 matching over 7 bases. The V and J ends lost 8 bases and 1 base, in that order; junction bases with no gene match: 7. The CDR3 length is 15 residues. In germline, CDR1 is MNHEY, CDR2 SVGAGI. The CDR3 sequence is CASADHRGTNEKLFF. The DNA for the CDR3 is TGTGCCAGCGCGGACCACAGGGGAACTAATGAAAAACTGTTTTTT.

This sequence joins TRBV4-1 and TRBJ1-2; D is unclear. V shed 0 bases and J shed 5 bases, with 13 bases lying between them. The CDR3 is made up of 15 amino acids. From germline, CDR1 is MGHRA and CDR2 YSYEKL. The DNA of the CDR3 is TGCGCCAGCAGCCAAGATCGGGGTCAAACTTATGGCTACACCTTC. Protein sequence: CASSQDRGQTYGYTF.

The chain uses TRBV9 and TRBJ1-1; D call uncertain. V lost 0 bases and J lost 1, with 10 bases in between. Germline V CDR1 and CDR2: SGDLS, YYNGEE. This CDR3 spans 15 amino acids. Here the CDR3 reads CASSVGPGGNTEAFF. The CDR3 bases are TGTGCCAGCAGCGTAGGGCCCGGAGGGAACACTGAAGCTTTCTTT.

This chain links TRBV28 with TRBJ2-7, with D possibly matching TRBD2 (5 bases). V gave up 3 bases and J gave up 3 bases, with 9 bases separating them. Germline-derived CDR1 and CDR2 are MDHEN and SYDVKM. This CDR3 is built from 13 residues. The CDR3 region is CASSFGKFYEQYF. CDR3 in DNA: TGTGCCAGCAGTTTCGGGAAATTCTACGAGCAGTACTTC.

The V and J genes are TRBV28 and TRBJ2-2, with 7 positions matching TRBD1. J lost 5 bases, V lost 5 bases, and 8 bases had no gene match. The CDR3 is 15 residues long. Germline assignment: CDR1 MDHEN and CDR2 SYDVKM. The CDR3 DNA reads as TGTGCCAGCAGTCCCCGACAGGGTGGGACCGGGGAGCTGTTTTTT. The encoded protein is CASSPRQGGTGELFF.

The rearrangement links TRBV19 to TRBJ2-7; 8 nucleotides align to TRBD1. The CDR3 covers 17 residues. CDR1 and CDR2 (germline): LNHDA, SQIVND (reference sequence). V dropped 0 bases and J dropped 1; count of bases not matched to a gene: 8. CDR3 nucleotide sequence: TGTGCCAGTAGTATAGAATTCACGGGACAGGTATCCTACGAGCAGTACTTC. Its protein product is CASSIEFTGQVSYEQYF.

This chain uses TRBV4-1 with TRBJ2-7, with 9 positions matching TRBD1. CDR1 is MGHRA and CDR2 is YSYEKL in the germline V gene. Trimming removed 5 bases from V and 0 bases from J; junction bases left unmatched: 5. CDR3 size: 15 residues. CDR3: CASSSGQGSSYEQYF. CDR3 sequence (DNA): TGCGCCAGCAGCAGTGGACAGGGGAGCTCCTACGAGCAGTACTTC.

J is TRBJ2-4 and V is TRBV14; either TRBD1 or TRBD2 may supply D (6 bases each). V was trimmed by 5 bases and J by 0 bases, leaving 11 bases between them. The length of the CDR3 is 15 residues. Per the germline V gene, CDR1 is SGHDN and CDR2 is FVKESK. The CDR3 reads CASSEGGLAKNIQYF. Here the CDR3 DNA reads TGTGCCAGCAGCGAAGGGGGGCTAGCCAAAAACATTCAGTACTTC.

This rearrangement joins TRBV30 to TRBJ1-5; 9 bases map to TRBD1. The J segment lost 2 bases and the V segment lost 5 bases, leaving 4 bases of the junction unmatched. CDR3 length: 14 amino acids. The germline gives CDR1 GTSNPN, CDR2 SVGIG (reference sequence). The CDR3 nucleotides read TGTGCCTGGGAAACAGGGGGCGGCAATCAGCCCCAGCATTTT. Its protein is CAWETGGGNQPQHF.

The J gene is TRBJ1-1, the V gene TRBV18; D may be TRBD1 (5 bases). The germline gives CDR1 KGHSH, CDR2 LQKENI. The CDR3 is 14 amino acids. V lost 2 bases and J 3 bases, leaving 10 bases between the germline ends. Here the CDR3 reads CASSPGGMHTEAFF. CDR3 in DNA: TGTGCCAGCTCACCAGGGGGGATGCACACTGAAGCTTTCTTT.

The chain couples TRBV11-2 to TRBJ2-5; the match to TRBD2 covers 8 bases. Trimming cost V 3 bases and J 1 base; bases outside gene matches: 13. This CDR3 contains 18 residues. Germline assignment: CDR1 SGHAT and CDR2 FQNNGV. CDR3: CASSFTGWVTSGQETQYF. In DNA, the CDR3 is TGTGCCAGCAGCTTTACGGGTTGGGTAACTAGCGGCCAAGAGACCCAGTACTTC.

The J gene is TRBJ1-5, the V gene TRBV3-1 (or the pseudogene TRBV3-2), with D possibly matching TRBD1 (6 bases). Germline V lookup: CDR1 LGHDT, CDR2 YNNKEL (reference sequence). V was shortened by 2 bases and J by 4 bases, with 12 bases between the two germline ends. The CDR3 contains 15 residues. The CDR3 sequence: CASSQSGQKNQPQHF. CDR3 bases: TGTGCCAGCAGCCAATCCGGACAGAAAAATCAGCCCCAGCATTTT.

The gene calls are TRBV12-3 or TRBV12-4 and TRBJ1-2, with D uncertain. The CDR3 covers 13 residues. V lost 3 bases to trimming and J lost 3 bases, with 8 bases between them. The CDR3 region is CASSFTGDYGYTF. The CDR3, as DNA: TGTGCCAGCAGTTTTACCGGGGACTATGGCTACACCTTC.

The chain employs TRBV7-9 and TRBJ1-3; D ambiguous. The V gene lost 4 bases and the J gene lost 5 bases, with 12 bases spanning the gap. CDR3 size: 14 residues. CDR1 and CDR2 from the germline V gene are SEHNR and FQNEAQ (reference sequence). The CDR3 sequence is CASSSSGRRNTIYF. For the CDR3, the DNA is TGTGCCAGCAGCTCCTCGGGTCGCCGAAACACCATATATTTT.

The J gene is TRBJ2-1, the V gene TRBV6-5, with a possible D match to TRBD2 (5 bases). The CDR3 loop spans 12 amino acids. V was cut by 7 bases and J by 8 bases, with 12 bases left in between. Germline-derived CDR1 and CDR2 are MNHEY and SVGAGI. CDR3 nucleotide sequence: TGTGCCAGCATTTCGGGGAAACATGAGCAGTTCTTC. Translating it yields CASISGKHEQFF.

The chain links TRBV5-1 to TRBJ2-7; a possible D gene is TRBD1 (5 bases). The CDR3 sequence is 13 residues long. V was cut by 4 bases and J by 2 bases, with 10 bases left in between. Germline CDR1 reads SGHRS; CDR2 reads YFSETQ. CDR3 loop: CASSKDMAYEQYF. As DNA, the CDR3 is TGCGCCAGCAGCAAGGACATGGCCTACGAGCAGTACTTC. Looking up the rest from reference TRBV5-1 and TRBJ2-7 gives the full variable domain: KAGVTQTPRYLIKTRGQQVTLSCSPISGHRSVSWYQQTPGQGLQFLFEYFSETQRNKGNFPGRFSGRQFSNSRSEMNVSTLELGDSALYLCASSKDMAYEQYFGPGTRLTVT.

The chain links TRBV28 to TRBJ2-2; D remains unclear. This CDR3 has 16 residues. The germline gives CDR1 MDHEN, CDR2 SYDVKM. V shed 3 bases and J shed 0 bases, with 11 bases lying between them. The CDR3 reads CASSLRRGTNTGELFF. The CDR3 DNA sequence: TGTGCCAGCAGTTTGAGGAGAGGCACGAACACCGGGGAGCTGTTTTTT.

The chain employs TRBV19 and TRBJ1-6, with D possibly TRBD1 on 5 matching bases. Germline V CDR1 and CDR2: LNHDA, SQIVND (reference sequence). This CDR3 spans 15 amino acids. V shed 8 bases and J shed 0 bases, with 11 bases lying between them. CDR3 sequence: CASPPGGSYNSPLHF. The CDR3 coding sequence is TGTGCCAGTCCTCCGGGGGGCTCCTATAATTCACCCCTCCACTTT.

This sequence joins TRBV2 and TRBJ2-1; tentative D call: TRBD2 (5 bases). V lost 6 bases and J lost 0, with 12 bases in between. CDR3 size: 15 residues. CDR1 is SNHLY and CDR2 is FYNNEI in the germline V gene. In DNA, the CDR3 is TGTGCCAGCAGGAGGGCTACGAGCTCCTACAATGAGCAGTTCTTC. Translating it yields CASRRATSSYNEQFF. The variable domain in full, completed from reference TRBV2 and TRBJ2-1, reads EPEVTQTPSHQVTQMGQEVILRCVPISNHLYFYWYRQILGQKVEFLVSFYNNEISEKSEIFDDQFSVERPDGSNFTLKIRSTKLEDSAMYFCASRRATSSYNEQFFGPGTRLTVL.

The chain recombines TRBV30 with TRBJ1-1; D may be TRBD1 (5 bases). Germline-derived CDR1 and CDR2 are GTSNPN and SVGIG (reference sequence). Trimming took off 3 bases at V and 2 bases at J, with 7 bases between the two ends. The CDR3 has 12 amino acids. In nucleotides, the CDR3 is TGTGCCTGGAGGGGACTTAACACTGAAGCTTTCTTT. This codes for CAWRGLNTEAFF.